The 20 T cell receptor beta chains below all came from one sample that was sequenced in a study of blood T cells in healthy people across ages (dated by TCRdb to about 2015). Library generation was performed with 5' RACE. TCRdb lists the instrument as Illumina HiSeq 2500. A second 7 to 11 cycle PCR used a sample-barcoded 5' primer and a J-beta primer mix. The public reads were reprocessed in TCRdb via fastp at Q25 and MiXCR, keeping in-frame beta chains. Rows with a matching CDR3 protein are joined into one entry that keeps the most common DNA and genes. Recorded for this sample are around 1,100,000 distinct CDR3 sequences; 35% to 40% of them occurred a single time. Clones ranked in the top ten supply 10% to 15% of the sample. The sequencing sample was made of blood. The receptors derive from a man aged 18 to 30 in good health.

The chain uses TRBV5-1 and TRBJ1-1; tentatively, D is TRBD1 (5 bases). Germline V lookup: CDR1 SGHRS, CDR2 YFSETQ. CDR3 length equals 12 residues. The V end lost 4 bases, the J end lost 6 bases, and 10 bases lay between the germline ends. CDR3 bases: TGCGCCAGCAGCCCTGACAGCCCTGAAGCTTTCTTT. Translation gives CASSPDSPEAFF.

The rearrangement joins TRBV15 to TRBJ2-7; 7 nucleotides agree with TRBD1. CDR3 size: 15 residues. The J segment lost 2 bases and the V segment lost 1 base, leaving 5 bases of the junction unmatched. From germline, CDR1 is LNHNV and CDR2 YYDKDF (reference sequence). CDR3 sequence (DNA): TGTGCCACCAGCAGAGGGGACAGACTTCCCTACGAGCAGTACTTC. This translates into CATSRGDRLPYEQYF.

Comment on this clonotype: With a much larger clone just one base away, this may be a read error. CDR3 sequence (DNA): TGCGCCAGCAGCTTGGTACTATCAGATACGCAGTATTTT. This gives the protein CASSLVLSDTQYF. The rearrangement joins TRBV5-1 to TRBJ2-3; D not certain. The CDR3 has 13 amino acids. The V and J ends lost 0 bases and 4 bases respectively, with 6 bases between them. Germline V CDR1 and CDR2: SGHRS, YFSETQ.

V and J are TRBV5-1 and TRBJ2-5; D remains ambiguous. The V and J ends lost 1 base and 2 bases respectively, with 15 bases between them. The CDR3 contains 16 residues. The germline V gene has CDR1 SGHRS and CDR2 YFSETQ. The CDR3 bases are TGCGCCAGCAGCTTGCAGCCTTCCATGATGCAAGAGACCCAGTACTTC. It translates to CASSLQPSMMQETQYF.

This clonotype was observed a few times. The chain joins TRBV18 to TRBJ2-7; 10 nucleotides align to TRBD1. This CDR3 region has 16 residues. Per the germline V gene, CDR1 is KGHSH and CDR2 is LQKENI. After removal of 5 bases from V and 0 bases from J, the junction contained 7 bases not matched to a gene. The CDR3 spells CASSRERTGGSYEQYF. In DNA, the CDR3 is TGTGCCAGCTCAAGGGAGCGGACAGGGGGCTCCTACGAGCAGTACTTC.

This clonotype was recorded a few times. The chain couples TRBV3-1 to TRBJ1-2; 9 bases are shared with TRBD1. This CDR3 contains 15 residues. CDR1 and CDR2 from the germline V gene are LGHDT and YNNKEL (reference sequence). V trimming: 4 bases; J trimming: 7 bases; junction bases outside the gene matches: 10. For the CDR3, the DNA is TGTGCCAGCAGCCCCCAGACAGGGGGGTTTTCTGGCTACACCTTC. Translated, it gives CASSPQTGGFSGYTF.

This clonotype was picked up many times. The CDR3 reads CASSSRTSGGTDTQYF. The CDR3 bases are TGTGCCAGCAGTTCCAGGACTAGCGGGGGCACAGATACGCAGTATTTT. The V gene is TRBV27, the J gene TRBJ2-3; 12 nucleotides line up with TRBD2. Germline loops: CDR1 MNHEY, CDR2 SMNVEV (reference sequence). The CDR3 totals 16 residues. The trim removed 4 bases at V and 1 base at J, leaving 3 bases unmatched.

CDR3 DNA: TGTGCCAGCAGTTACCCAGGGGCGGAGATCATTCAGTACTTC. Its protein product is CASSYPGAEIIQYF. The genes are TRBV6-6 and TRBJ2-4; TRBD1 is a possible D gene (6 bases). This CDR3 is 14 amino acids long. CDR1 MNHNY and CDR2 SVGAGI come from the germline V gene (reference sequence). V was clipped by 2 bases and J by 9 bases, with 14 bases between them.

This clonotype has only a few counts. The chain joins TRBV20-1 to TRBJ2-1; 10 nucleotides agree with TRBD2. The CDR3 consists of 14 residues. The V segment lost 1 base and the J segment 8 bases; nucleotides outside the gene matches: 5. Germline V CDR1 and CDR2: DFQATT, SNEGSKA (reference sequence). CDR3 loop: CSARGSGGVYEQFF. CDR3 bases: TGCAGTGCTAGAGGGAGCGGGGGGGTGTATGAGCAGTTCTTC.

The chain carries TRBV12-3 or TRBV12-4 and TRBJ1-6; D gene uncertain. The CDR3 totals 14 residues. V was cut by 11 bases and J by 1 base, with 12 bases left in between. CDR3 DNA sequence: TGTGCCGGCACCCTGGGGTCCTATAATTCACCCCTCCACTTT. Translated, it gives CAGTLGSYNSPLHF.

This CDR3 is CASSGGQASSEAQYF. The DNA of the CDR3 is TGTGCCAGCAGTGGCGGACAGGCTTCATCCGAGGCCCAGTACTTC. This chain uses TRBV6-2 or TRBV6-3 with TRBJ2-7; 7 positions match TRBD1. CDR1 and CDR2 (germline): MNHEY, SVGEGT. After removal of 5 bases from V and 10 bases from J, the junction contained 17 bases not matched to a gene. The CDR3 loop spans 15 amino acids.

The chain recombines TRBV20-1 with TRBJ2-3, with D perhaps matching TRBD2 (7 bases). Trimming removed 6 bases at V and 5 bases at J, with 9 bases between. In germline, CDR1 is DFQATT, CDR2 SNEGSKA (reference sequence). This CDR3 comprises 11 residues. The CDR3 bases are TGCAGTGCAGGGGGGGGAGATACGCAGTATTTT. This translates into CSAGGGDTQYF.

The CDR3: CASSYSTSGGRSYNEQYF. The CDR3 bases are TGTGCCAGCAGTTACTCGACTAGCGGGGGGCGATCCTACAATGAGCAGTACTTC. J is TRBJ2-1 and V is TRBV6-5; 13 bases line up with TRBD2. The J call may be mistaken, given a closer DNA end match to TRBJ2-7. CDR1 MNHEY and CDR2 SVGAGI come from the germline V gene. This CDR3 has 18 residues.

For this clonotype: Just one base apart from a much larger clone, this may be a read error. The chain links TRBV7-2 to TRBJ2-4; D is ambiguous. The CDR3 is 12 amino acids. Germline loops: CDR1 SGHTA, CDR2 FQGNSA. The CDR3 protein is CASSLGKNIRYF. CDR3 DNA: TGTGCCAGCAGCTTGGGAAAAAACATTCGGTACTTC.

This clonotype was recorded many times. V and J are TRBV15 and TRBJ2-7; D possibly corresponds to TRBD2 (5 bases). Trimming removed 5 bases from V and 0 bases from J, with 8 bases in between. The V gene's germline CDR1 is LNHNV and CDR2 YYDKDF (reference sequence). CDR3 length equals 13 residues. CDR3 region: CATSWTPSYEQYF. CDR3 bases: TGTGCCACCAGCTGGACTCCCTCCTACGAGCAGTACTTC. Together with reference TRBV15 and TRBJ2-7, the CDR3 gives the full variable domain: DAMVIQNPRYQVTQFGKPVTLSCSQTLNHNVMYWYQQKSSQAPKLLFHYYDKDFNNEADTPDNFQSRRPNTSFCFLDIRSPGLGDTAMYLCATSWTPSYEQYFGPGTRLTVT.

This clonotype was seen a few times. The chain combines TRBV11-2 with TRBJ1-2; D ambiguous. Germline loops: CDR1 SGHAT, CDR2 FQNNGV. The V end lost 2 bases, the J end lost 6 bases, and 10 bases lay between the germline ends. The CDR3 runs to 13 residues. CDR3 nucleotide sequence: TGTGCCAGCAGCTTATCGGTGAACCATGGCTACACCTTC. It encodes CASSLSVNHGYTF. The full variable domain, completed using reference TRBV11-2 and TRBJ1-2, is EAGVAQSPRYKIIEKRQSVAFWCNPISGHATLYWYQQILGQGPKLLIQFQNNGVVDDSQLPKDRFSAERLKGVDSTLKIQPAKLEDSAVYLCASSLSVNHGYTFGSGTRLTVV.

V gene TRBV27 combines with J gene TRBJ2-7; 8 bases map to TRBD1. CDR1 MNHEY and CDR2 SMNVEV come from the germline V gene (reference sequence). The length of the CDR3 is 15 residues. The V gene end was trimmed by 0 bases and the J gene end by 4 bases; junction bases not matched to a gene: 5. CDR3 DNA sequence: TGTGCCAGCAGTTTATCGACAGGGGCGGGGTACGAGCAGTACTTC. Its protein is CASSLSTGAGYEQYF.

V is TRBV25-1 and J is TRBJ2-2; D is unresolved. Trimming left V 8 bases short and J 6 bases short, with 7 bases between. Germline CDR1 reads MGHDK; CDR2 reads SYGVNS. The CDR3 is 11 amino acids. CDR3 region: CASHLAGELFF. In DNA form, the CDR3 reads TGTGCCAGCCACTTAGCCGGGGAGCTGTTTTTT. The full variable domain, rest sourced from reference TRBV25-1 and TRBJ2-2, is EADIYQTPRYLVIGTGKKITLECSQTMGHDKMYWYQQDPGMELHLIHYSYGVNSTEKGDLSSESTVSRIRTEHFPLTLESARPSHTSQYLCASHLAGELFFGEGSRLTVL.

This clonotype has a handful of counts. The chain combines TRBV4-2 with TRBJ1-6; no reliable D call. This CDR3 comprises 16 residues. Germline loops: CDR1 LGHNA, CDR2 YNFKEQ. Trimming took off 7 bases at V and 0 bases at J, with 13 bases between the two ends. The CDR3 sequence: CASTELTPSYNSPLHF. The CDR3, as DNA: TGTGCCAGCACCGAACTTACTCCCTCCTATAATTCACCCCTCCACTTT.

In this sample, this clonotype turned up a few times. V and J are TRBV7-9 and TRBJ2-6; the D gene is possibly TRBD2 (7 bases). Germline V gene sequence: CDR1 SEHNR, CDR2 FQNEAQ (reference sequence). This CDR3 has 15 amino acids. V lost 6 bases and J 5 bases, leaving 14 bases between the germline ends. CDR3 sequence (DNA): TGTGCCAGCAGGAAACGGGGGGCTTGGGCCAACGTCCTGACTTTC. It encodes CASRKRGAWANVLTF.